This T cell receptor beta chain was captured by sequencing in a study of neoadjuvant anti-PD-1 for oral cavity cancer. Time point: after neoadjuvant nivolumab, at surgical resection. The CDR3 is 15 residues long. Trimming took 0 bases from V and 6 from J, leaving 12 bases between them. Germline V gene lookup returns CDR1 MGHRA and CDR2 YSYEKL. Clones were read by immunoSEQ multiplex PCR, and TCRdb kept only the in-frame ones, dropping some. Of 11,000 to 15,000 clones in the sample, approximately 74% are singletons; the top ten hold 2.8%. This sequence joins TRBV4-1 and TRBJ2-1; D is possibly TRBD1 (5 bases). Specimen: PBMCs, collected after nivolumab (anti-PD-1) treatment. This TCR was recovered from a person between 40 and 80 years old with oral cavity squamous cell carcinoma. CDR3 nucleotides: TGCGCCAGCAGCCAAGACCAAAGGGGCCTCAATGAGCAGTTCTTC. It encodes CASSQDQRGLNEQFF.